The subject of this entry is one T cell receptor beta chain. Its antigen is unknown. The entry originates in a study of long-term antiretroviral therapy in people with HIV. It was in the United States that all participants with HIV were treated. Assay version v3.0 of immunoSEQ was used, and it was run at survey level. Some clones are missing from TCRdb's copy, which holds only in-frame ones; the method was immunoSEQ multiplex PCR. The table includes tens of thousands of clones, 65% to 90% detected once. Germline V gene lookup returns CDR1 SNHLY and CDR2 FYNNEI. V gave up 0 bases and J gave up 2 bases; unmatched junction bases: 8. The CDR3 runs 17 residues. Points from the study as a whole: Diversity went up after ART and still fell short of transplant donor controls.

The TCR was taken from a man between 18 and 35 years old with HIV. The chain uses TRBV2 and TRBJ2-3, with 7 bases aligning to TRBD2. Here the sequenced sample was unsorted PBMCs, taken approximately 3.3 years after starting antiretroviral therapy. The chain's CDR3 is CASSEARASGDTDTQYF. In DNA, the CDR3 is TGTGCCAGCAGTGAAGCGCGAGCTAGCGGCGACACAGATACGCAGTATTTT. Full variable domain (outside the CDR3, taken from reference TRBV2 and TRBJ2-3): EPEVTQTPSHQVTQMGQEVILRCVPISNHLYFYWYRQILGQKVEFLVSFYNNEISEKSEIFDDQFSVERPDGSNFTLKIRSTKLEDSAMYFCASSEARASGDTDTQYFGPGTRLTVL.